This paragraph covers one T cell receptor (beta chain) sequence. The target antigen is unknown. The data are from a study of shared clonotypes between healthy human individuals. Study outcomes and limitations: Four donors held approximately 5% of naive CD4 clonotypes in common.

Only in-frame clones appear in the TCRdb table, and some are missing; sequencing was by immunoSEQ multiplex PCR. The data show 1,400,000 or so clones, roughly 98.5% seen once. This clonotype was obtained from a man aged 30-40 years in good health. The specimen was naive CD4+ T cells sorted from blood. Subset described: CD45RA+ positively selected.

DNA for the CDR3: TGTGCCAGCAGCGTTCACGCTGGGAGCGGGAGACAGGCCTACGAGCAGTACTTC. Protein product: CASSVHAGSGRQAYEQYF. The chain carries TRBV9 and TRBJ2-7; 8 nucleotides line up with TRBD2. CDR3 size: 18 residues. V was clipped by 2 bases and J by 2 bases; unmatched bases: 15. Germline V gene sequence: CDR1 SGDLS, CDR2 YYNGEE.